This entry concerns a single T cell receptor beta chain. Its antigen is not identified. The CDR3 spans 16 residues. Germline V gene sequence: CDR1 MNHEY, CDR2 SVGAGI. The ends were cut back, 0 bases at V and 0 bases at J, with 11 bases in the middle. Run at survey level, the immunoSEQ assay was version v3.0. The protocol was immunoSEQ multiplex PCR, while the TCRdb copy is restricted to in-frame clones and leaves out a portion. Here the sample spans some 24,000 clones, 87% being singletons. The sample comes from a study of long-term antiretroviral therapy in people with HIV. Study details: About a decade before 2015, the earliest samples were taken when ART was typically delayed. Study-wide results and caveats: Blood collection from about 2003 to 2017 possibly occurred under older ART regimens.

The sequence derives from a man aged 50 to 60 with HIV. V is TRBV6-5 and J is TRBJ1-2; D is possibly TRBD1 (5 bases). The sequencing used unsorted PBMCs, collected 1.8 years before starting antiretroviral therapy. The chain's CDR3 is CASSYSAQGTNYGYTF. CDR3 DNA sequence: TGTGCCAGCAGTTACTCCGCCCAGGGAACTAACTATGGCTACACCTTC.